Reported below is one TCR beta chain. This record belongs to a study of blood T cell repertoires in COVID-19. As for the study in general: Material from acute and convalescent COVID-19 was sourced from the United States, Italy and Spain.

CDR1 SGHRS and CDR2 YFSETQ come from the germline V gene. The CDR3 covers 13 residues. V lost 5 bases, J lost 1 base, and 9 bases lay in between. Each recovered donor of Cohort 3 presented with two negative PCRs, clearance, or symptom resolution. In the authors' methods: From reference gene primer amplification, estimates of nucleated cell counts were derived. Assay: immunoSEQ multiplex PCR; the TCRdb copy retains only in-frame clones and omits some. D and trimming were read from the DNA, whereas the V and J calls and clone size are those reported in that table. The sample contains more than 400,000 clones, around 90% of which appear only once.

The source material was PBMCs or T cells enriched from blood (not recorded which). The rearrangement joins TRBV5-1 to TRBJ1-2, with TRBD1 as a possible D gene (6 bases). This TCR derives from a man aged 18 to 29 who had recovered from COVID-19. CDR3 nucleotides: TGCGCCAGCAGAGTGGACAGTAACTATGGCTACACCTTC. It translates to CASRVDSNYGYTF.